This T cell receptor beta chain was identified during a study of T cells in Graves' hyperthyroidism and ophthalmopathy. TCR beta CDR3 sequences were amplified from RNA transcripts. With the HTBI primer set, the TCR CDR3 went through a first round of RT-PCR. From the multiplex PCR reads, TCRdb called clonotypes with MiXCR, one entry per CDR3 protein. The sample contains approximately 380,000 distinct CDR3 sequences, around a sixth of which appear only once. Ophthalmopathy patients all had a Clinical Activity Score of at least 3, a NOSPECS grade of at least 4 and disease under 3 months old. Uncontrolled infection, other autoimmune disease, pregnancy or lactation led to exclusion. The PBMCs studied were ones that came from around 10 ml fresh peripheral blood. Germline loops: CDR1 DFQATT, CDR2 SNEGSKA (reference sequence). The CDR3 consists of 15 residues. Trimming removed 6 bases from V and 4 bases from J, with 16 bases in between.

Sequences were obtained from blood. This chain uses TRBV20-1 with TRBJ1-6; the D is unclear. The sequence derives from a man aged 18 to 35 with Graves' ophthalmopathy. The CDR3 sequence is CSAPYEAAYNSPLHF. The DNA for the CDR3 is TGCAGTGCCCCCTATGAGGCGGCTTATAATTCACCCCTCCACTTT.